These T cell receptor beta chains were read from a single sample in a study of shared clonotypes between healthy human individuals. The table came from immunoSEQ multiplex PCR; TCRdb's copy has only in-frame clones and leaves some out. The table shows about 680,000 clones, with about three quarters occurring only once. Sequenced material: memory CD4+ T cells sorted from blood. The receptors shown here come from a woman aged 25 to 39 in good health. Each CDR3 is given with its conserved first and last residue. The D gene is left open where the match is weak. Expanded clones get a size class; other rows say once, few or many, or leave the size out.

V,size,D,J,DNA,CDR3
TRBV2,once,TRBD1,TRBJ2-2,TGTGCCAGCAGGAGAGAAAGGACAGGGGGAAACTCCGGGGAGCTGTTTTTT,CASRRERTGGNSGELFF
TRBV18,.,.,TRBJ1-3,TGTGCCAGCTCACCGTTTACATCTGGAAACACCATATATTTT,CASSPFTSGNTIYF
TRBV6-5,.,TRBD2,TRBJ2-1,TGTGCCAGCAGTTTCAGCGGGAGTGTAGTTAATGAGCAGTTCTTC,CASSFSGSVVNEQFF
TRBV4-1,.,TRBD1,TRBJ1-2,TGCGCCAGCAGGCCTCCGGGACAGGGGATGGGGGGCTACACCTTC,CASRPPGQGMGGYTF
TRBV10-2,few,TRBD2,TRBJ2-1,TGCGCCAGCAGTGGACTAGCGGGAGGTAATGAGCAGTTCTTC,CASSGLAGGNEQFF
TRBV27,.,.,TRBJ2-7,TGTGCCAGCAGTTTACTCCCCTGGAGCTCCTACGAGCAGTACTTC,CASSLLPWSSYEQYF
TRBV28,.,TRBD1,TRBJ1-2,TGTGCCAGCAGGGAAACAGGGGGCGACTATGGCTACACCTTC,CASRETGGDYGYTF
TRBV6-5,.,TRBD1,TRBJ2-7,TGTGCCAGCAGACAAGACAGGGGATCCTACGAGCAGTACTTC,CASRQDRGSYEQYF
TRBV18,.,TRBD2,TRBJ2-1,TGTGCCAGCTCACCCCTCGGGGGGACCGATGAGCAGTTCTTC,CASSPLGGTDEQFF
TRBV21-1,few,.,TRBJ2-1,TGTGCCAGCAGCAAAGTCGGGCGACTAGCGGGAGGTACACAAAGGAGTGAGCAGTTCTTC,CASSKVGRLAGGTQRSEQFF
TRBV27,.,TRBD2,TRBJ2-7,TGTGCCAGCAGCTCCGCTAGCGGGGGGTTTTCCTACGAGCAGTACTTC,CASSSASGGFSYEQYF
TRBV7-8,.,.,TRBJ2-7,TGTGCCAGCAGCTTAGACCCATCGGGGAGCTCCTACGAGCAGTACTTC,CASSLDPSGSSYEQYF
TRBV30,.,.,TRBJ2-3,TGTGCCTGGAGTGGTCGGCGGGCAATCACAGATACGCAGTATTTT,CAWSGRRAITDTQYF
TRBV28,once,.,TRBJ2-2,TGTGCCAGCAGTTTTTCCGCTAGTACCACCGGGGAGCTGTTTTTT,CASSFSASTTGELFF
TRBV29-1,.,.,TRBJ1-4,TGCAGCGTGGGGGGTGTAGGGCCTAAACTGTTTTTT,CSVGGVGPKLFF
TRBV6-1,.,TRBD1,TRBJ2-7,TGTGCCAACGGACAGGCCTACGAGCAGTACTTC,CANGQAYEQYF
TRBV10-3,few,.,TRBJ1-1,TGTGCCATCAGTGCGCTAAACACTGAAGCTTTCTTT,CAISALNTEAFF
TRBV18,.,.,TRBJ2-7,TGTGCCAGCTCAGGCATGCTGGAGGGGAAAGGGGGCGAGCAGTACTTC,CASSGMLEGKGGEQYF
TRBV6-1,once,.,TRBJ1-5,TGTGCCAGCAGTGGACAGGATTTCAGTCAGCCCCAGCATTTT,CASSGQDFSQPQHF
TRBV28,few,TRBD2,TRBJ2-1,TGTGCCAGCATGCGGGGGGGCTCCTACAATGAGCAGTTCTTC,CASMRGGSYNEQFF
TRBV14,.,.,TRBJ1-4,TGTGCCAGCAGCCAAGATGGGAGGCACAGGATGAATGAAAAACTGTTTTTT,CASSQDGRHRMNEKLFF
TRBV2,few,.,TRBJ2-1,TGTGCCATCCCCAAACTCCTAAACAATGAGCAGTTCTTC,CAIPKLLNNEQFF
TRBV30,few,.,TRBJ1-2,TGTGCCTGGAGTCCCCCCGGGACACGATATGGCTACACCTTC,CAWSPPGTRYGYTF
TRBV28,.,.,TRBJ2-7,TGTGCCAGCAGTTTATTTCGCCGGAACAGGGACTACGAGCAGTACTTC,CASSLFRRNRDYEQYF
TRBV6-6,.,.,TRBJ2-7,TGTGCCAGCACCGAATGGCGCACCTACGAGCAGTACTTC,CASTEWRTYEQYF
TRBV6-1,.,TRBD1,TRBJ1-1,TGTGCCAGCAGTGGGGGACAGGGGGCCCCGAACACTGAAGCTTTCTTT,CASSGGQGAPNTEAFF
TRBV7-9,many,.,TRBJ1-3,TGTGCCAGCAGCTTGCCAGGGACTGGAAACACCATATATTTT,CASSLPGTGNTIYF
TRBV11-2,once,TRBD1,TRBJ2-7,TGTGCCAGCAGGCGACGGGACAGCTCCTACGAGCAGTACTTC,CASRRRDSSYEQYF
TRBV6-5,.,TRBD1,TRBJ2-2,TGTGCCAGCAGAACGGACAGGGGTACGACCGGGGAGCTGTTTTTT,CASRTDRGTTGELFF
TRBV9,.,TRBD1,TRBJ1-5,TGTGCCAGCAGCGTGACAGGGTCTAGCAATCAGCCCCAGCATTTT,CASSVTGSSNQPQHF
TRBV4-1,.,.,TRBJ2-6,TGCGCCAGCAGCCAAGATAGGGGGAAACAGACTACTGGGGCCAACGTCCTGACTTTC,CASSQDRGKQTTGANVLTF
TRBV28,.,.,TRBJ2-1,TGTGCCAGCAGTTTATCTCCAGGGTTCAATGAGCAGTTCTTC,CASSLSPGFNEQFF
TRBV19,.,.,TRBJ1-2,TGTGCCAGTAGTCCTTCGGTCGGAAGCTTAAACTATGGCTACACCTTC,CASSPSVGSLNYGYTF
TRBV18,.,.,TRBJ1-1,TGTGCCAGCTCCCCGCAGGACACTGAAGCTTTCTTT,CASSPQDTEAFF
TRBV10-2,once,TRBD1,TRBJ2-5,TGCGCCAGCAGTGAGACCGGGGACGCTTTGGGACAGTCCCCAAGGGAGACCCAGTACTTC,CASSETGDALGQSPRETQYF
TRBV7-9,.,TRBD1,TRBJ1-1,TGTGCCAGCAGCTTCACAGGGGCAACTGTGAACACTGAAGCTTTCTTT,CASSFTGATVNTEAFF
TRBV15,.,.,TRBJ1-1,TGTGCCACCAGCAGAGATAGCGCCAGGCTGAACACTGAAGCTTTCTTT,CATSRDSARLNTEAFF
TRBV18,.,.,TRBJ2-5,TGTGCCAGCTCACCCCCGGGCCAACAAGAGACCCAGTACTTC,CASSPPGQQETQYF
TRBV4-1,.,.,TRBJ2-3,TGCGCCAGCAGCCTCATTCCGGCTGTTACTAGCACAGATACGCAGTATTTT,CASSLIPAVTSTDTQYF